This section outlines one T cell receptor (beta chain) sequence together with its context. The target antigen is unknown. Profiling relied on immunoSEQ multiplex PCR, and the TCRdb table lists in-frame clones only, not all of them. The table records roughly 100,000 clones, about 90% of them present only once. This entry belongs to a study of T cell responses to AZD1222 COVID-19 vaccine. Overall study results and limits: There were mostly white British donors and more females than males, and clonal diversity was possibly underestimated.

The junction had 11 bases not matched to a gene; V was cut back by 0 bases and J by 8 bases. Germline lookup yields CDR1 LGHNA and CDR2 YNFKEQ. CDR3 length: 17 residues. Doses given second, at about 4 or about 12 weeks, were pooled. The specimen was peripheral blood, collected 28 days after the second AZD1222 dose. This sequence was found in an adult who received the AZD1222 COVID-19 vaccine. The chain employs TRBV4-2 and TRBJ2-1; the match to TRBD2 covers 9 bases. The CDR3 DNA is TGTGCCAGCAGCCAAGAGAGTACGGCGGGAGGGCCCTATGAGCAGTTCTTC. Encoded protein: CASSQESTAGGPYEQFF.